This TCR beta chain was sequenced during a study of T cells in Graves' hyperthyroidism and ophthalmopathy. Notes on the study in general: Most clonotypes expanded in the thyroid (above 0.001) were also present in blood. Stable hyperthyroidism was told apart from ophthalmopathy by a model built on 13 V-J features.

It was considered stable Graves' hyperthyroidism when ophthalmopathy did not progress within 18 months. Patients were excluded for uncontrolled infection, other autoimmune disease, pregnancy or lactation. This clonotype was observed a single time. Its cognate antigen is unknown. The J segment lost 7 bases and the V segment lost 8 bases, leaving 10 bases of the junction unmatched. The CDR3 runs 14 residues. The germline gives CDR1 MGHDK, CDR2 SYGVNS. Amplification yielded TCR beta CDR3 regions, with RNA transcripts as the source. The primer set for the first-round RT-PCR of the TCR CDR3 was HTBI. From the multiplex PCR reads, TCRdb called clonotypes with MiXCR, one entry per CDR3 protein. The profile shows 600,000 or so distinct CDR3 sequences, 46% of them singletons.

Input material: peripheral blood or thyroid tissue (not recorded which). The chain recombines TRBV25-1 with TRBJ2-5, with 10 bases identical to TRBD1. The sequence came from a woman aged 18-35 years with Graves' hyperthyroidism. Here the CDR3 DNA reads TGTGCCAGCTCACCACCGAGGACAGGGGGGACCCAGTACTTC. This codes for CASSPPRTGGTQYF.